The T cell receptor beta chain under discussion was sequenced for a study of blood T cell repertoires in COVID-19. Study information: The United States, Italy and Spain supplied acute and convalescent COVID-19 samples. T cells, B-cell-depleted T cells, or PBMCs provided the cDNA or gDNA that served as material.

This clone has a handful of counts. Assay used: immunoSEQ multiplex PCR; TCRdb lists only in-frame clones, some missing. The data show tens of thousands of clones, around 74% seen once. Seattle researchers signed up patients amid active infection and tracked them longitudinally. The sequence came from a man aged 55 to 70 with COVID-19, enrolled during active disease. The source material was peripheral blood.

The CDR3 coding sequence is TGTGCCAGCAGCATATCTAGCACAGATACGCAGTATTTT. The encoded protein is CASSISSTDTQYF. This rearrangement joins TRBV5-4 to TRBJ2-3; D uncertain. The germline V gene encodes CDR1 SGHNT and CDR2 YYREEE (reference sequence). The CDR3 covers 13 residues. V shed 4 bases and J shed 0 bases, with 6 bases lying between them.